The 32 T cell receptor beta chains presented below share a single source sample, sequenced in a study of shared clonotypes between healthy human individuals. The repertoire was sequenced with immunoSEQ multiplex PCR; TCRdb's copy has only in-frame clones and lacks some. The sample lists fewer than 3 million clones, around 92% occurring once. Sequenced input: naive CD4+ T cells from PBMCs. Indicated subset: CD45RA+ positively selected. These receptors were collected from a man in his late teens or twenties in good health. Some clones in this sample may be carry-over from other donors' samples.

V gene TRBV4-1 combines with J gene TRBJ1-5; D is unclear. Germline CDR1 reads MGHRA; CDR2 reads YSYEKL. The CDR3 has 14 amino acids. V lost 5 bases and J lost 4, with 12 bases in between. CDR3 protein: CASSNWAVNQPQHF. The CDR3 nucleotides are TGCGCCAGCAGCAATTGGGCGGTTAATCAGCCCCAGCATTTT.

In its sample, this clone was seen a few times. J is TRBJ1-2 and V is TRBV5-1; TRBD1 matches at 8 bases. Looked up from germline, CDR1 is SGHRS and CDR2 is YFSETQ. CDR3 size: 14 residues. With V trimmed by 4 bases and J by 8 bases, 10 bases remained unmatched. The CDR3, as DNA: TGCGCCAGCAGCACCGGGACAGGATCGTTGGGCTACACCTTC. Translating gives CASSTGTGSLGYTF. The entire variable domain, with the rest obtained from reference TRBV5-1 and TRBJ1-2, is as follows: KAGVTQTPRYLIKTRGQQVTLSCSPISGHRSVSWYQQTPGQGLQFLFEYFSETQRNKGNFPGRFSGRQFSNSRSEMNVSTLELGDSALYLCASSTGTGSLGYTFGSGTRLTVV.

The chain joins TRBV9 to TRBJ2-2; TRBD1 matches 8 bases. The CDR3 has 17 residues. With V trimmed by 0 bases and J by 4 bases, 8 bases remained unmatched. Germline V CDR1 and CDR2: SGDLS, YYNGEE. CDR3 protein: CASSVGGQGGFTGELFF. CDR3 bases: TGTGCCAGCAGCGTAGGAGGACAGGGTGGATTCACCGGGGAGCTGTTTTTT.

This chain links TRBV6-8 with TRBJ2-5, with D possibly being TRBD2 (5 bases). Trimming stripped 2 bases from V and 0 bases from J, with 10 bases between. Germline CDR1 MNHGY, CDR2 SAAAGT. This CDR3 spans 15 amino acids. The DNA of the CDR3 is TGTGCCAGCAGTTACGATCCTAGCAACCAAGAGACCCAGTACTTC. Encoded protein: CASSYDPSNQETQYF.

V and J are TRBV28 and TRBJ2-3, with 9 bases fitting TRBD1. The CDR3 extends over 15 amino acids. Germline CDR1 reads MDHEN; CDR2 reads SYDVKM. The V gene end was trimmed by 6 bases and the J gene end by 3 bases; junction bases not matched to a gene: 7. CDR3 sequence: CASSPWTGVTDTQYF. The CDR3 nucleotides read TGTGCCAGCAGCCCATGGACAGGGGTGACAGATACGCAGTATTTT. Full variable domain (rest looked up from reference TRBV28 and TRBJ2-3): DVKVTQSSRYLVKRTGEKVFLECVQDMDHENMFWYRQDPGLGLRLIYFSYDVKMKEKGDIPEGYSVSREKKERFSLILESASTNQTSMYLCASSPWTGVTDTQYFGPGTRLTVL.

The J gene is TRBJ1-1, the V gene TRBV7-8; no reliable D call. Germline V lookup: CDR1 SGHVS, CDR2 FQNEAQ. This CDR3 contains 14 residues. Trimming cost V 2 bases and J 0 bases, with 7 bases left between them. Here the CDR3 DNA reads TGTGCCAGCAGCTTACCAGGCCTGAACACTGAAGCTTTCTTT. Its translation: CASSLPGLNTEAFF. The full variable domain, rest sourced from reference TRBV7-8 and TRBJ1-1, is GAGVSQSPRYKVAKRGQDVALRCDPISGHVSLFWYQQALGQGPEFLTYFQNEAQLDKSGLPSDRFFAERPEGSVSTLKIQRTQQEDSAVYLCASSLPGLNTEAFFGQGTRLTVV.

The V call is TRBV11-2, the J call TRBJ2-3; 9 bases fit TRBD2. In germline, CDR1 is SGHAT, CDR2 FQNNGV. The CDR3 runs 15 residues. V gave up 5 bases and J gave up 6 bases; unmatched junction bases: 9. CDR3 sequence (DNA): TGTGCCAGCAGCCCTTCAGCGGGAGGCCCTGATACGCAGTATTTT. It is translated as CASSPSAGGPDTQYF.

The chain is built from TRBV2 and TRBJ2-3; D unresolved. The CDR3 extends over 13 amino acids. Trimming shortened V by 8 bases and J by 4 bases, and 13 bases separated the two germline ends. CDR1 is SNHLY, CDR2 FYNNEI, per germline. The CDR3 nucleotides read TGTGCCAGCGGTCTCGGAGTTTCAGATACGCAGTATTTT. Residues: CASGLGVSDTQYF. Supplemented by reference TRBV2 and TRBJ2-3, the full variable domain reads EPEVTQTPSHQVTQMGQEVILRCVPISNHLYFYWYRQILGQKVEFLVSFYNNEISEKSEIFDDQFSVERPDGSNFTLKIRSTKLEDSAMYFCASGLGVSDTQYFGPGTRLTVL.

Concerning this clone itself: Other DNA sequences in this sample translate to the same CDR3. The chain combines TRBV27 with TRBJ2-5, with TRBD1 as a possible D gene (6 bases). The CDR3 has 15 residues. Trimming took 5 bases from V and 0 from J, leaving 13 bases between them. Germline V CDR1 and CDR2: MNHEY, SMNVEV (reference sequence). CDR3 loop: CASSLLNRDQETQYF. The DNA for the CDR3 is TGTGCCAGCAGTCTCCTCAACAGGGACCAAGAGACCCAGTACTTC.

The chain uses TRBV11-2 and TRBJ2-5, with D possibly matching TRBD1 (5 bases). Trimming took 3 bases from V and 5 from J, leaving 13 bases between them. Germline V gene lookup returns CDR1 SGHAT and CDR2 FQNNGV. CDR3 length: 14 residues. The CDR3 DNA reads TGTGCCAGCAGCTTTTCCGCAGGGTCGGAGACCCAGTACTTC. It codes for CASSFSAGSETQYF.

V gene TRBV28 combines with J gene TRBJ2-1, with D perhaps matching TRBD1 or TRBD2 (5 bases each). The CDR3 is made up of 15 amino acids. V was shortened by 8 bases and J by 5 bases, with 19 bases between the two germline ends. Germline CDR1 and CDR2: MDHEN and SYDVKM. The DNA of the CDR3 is TGTGCCAGCCGCCAGATGTTAGGGGACCACAATGAGCAGTTCTTC. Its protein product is CASRQMLGDHNEQFF.

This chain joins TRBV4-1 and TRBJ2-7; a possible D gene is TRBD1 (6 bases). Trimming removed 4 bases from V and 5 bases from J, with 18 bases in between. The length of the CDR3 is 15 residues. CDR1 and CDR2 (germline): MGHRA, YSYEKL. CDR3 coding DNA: TGCGCCAGCAGCCTCCCTTTCTCAGGGGTGCACGAGCAGTACTTC. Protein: CASSLPFSGVHEQYF.

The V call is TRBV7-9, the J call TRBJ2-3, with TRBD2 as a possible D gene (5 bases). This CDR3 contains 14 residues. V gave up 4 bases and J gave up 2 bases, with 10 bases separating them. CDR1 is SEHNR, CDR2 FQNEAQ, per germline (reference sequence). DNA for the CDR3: TGTGCCAGCAGCTCTACTAGTCACACAGATACGCAGTATTTT. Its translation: CASSSTSHTDTQYF.

DNA of the CDR3: TGCGCCAGCCACACAGGGGACCCTGGTTCTCCCCAGCATTTT. This encodes CASHTGDPGSPQHF. This chain links TRBV5-1 with TRBJ1-5, with 7 bases lining up with TRBD1. In germline, CDR1 is SGHRS, CDR2 YFSETQ. CDR3 length equals 14 residues. Trimming took 7 bases from V and 10 from J; bases not matched to a gene: 14. The complete variable domain, with remaining parts taken from reference TRBV5-1 and TRBJ1-5, reads KAGVTQTPRYLIKTRGQQVTLSCSPISGHRSVSWYQQTPGQGLQFLFEYFSETQRNKGNFPGRFSGRQFSNSRSEMNVSTLELGDSALYLCASHTGDPGSPQHFGDGTRLSIL.

The CDR3 DNA reads TGTGCCAGCAGCTTAATTTACAGGGTTGGGACTGAAGCTTTCTTT. Amino acid sequence: CASSLIYRVGTEAFF. The rearrangement links TRBV7-8 to TRBJ1-1; TRBD1 might be the D (6 bases). The CDR3 is 15 residues long. Germline CDR1 reads SGHVS; CDR2 reads FQNEAQ. V lost 2 bases and J lost 5, with 15 bases in between.

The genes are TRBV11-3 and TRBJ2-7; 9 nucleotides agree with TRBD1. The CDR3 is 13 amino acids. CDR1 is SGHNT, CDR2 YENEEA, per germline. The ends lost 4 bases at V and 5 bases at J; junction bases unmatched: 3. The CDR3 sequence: CASSSQGANEQYF. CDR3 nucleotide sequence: TGTGCCAGCAGCTCACAGGGGGCCAACGAGCAGTACTTC.

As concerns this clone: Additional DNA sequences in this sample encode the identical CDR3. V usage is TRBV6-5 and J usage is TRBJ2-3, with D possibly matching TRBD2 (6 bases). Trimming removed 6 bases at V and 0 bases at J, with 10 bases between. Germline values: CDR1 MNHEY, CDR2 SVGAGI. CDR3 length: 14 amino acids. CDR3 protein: CASSLAASTDTQYF. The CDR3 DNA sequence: TGTGCCAGCAGCTTAGCGGCTAGCACAGATACGCAGTATTTT.

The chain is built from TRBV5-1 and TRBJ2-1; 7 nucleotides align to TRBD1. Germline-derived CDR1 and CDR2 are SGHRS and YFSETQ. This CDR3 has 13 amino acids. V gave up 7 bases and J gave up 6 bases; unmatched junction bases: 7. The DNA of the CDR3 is TGCGCCAGCCACACAGGGGATCGCAATGAGCAGTTCTTC. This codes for CASHTGDRNEQFF.

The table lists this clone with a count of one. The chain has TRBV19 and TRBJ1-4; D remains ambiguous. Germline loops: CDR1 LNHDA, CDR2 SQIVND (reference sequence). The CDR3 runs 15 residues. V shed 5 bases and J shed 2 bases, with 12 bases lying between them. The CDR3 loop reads CASSRSGWTNEKLFF. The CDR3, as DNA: TGTGCCAGTAGTCGATCGGGGTGGACTAATGAAAAACTGTTTTTT.

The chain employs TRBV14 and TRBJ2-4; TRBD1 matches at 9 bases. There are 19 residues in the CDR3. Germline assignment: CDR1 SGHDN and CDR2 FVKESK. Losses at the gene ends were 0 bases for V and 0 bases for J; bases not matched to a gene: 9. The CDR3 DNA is TGTGCCAGCAGCCAAGAAGACTACAGGGGGCGATTAGCCAAAAACATTCAGTACTTC. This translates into CASSQEDYRGRLAKNIQYF.

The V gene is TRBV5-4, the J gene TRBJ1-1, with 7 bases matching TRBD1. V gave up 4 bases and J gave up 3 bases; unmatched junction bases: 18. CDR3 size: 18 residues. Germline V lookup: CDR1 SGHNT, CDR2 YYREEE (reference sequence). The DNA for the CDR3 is TGTGCCAGCAGCCAGATTAAGACAGGGACGCCACCCCACACTGAAGCTTTCTTT. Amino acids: CASSQIKTGTPPHTEAFF.

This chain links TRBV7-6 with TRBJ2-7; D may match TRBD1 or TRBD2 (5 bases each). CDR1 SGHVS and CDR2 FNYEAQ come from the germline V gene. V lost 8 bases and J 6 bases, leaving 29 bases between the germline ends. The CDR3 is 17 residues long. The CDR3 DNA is TGTGCCAGCCGACGGGACCCGGGACCGAGAAATCGGGGCGAGCAGTACTTC. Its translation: CASRRDPGPRNRGEQYF. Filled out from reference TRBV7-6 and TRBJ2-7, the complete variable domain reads GAGVSQSPRYKVTKRGQDVALRCDPISGHVSLYWYRQALGQGPEFLTYFNYEAQQDKSGLPNDRFSAERPEGSISTLTIQRTEQRDSAMYRCASRRDPGPRNRGEQYFGPGTRLTVT.

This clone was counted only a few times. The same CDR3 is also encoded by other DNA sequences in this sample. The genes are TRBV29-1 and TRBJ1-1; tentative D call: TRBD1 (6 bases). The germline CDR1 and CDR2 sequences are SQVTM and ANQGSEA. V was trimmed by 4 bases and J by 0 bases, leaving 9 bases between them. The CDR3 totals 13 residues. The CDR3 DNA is TGCAGCGTTGGACAGGTCATGAACACTGAAGCTTTCTTT. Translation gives CSVGQVMNTEAFF.

The CDR3 here is CASGLGGQGTEQYF. The CDR3 DNA follows: TGTGCTAGTGGTTTGGGGGGACAGGGAACCGAGCAGTACTTC. This chain links TRBV12-5 with TRBJ2-7; TRBD1 aligns across 9 bases. Trimming at V came to 1 base and at J to 6 bases, leaving 4 bases not matched to a gene. From germline, CDR1 is LGHNT and CDR2 FRNRAP. CDR3 size: 14 residues.

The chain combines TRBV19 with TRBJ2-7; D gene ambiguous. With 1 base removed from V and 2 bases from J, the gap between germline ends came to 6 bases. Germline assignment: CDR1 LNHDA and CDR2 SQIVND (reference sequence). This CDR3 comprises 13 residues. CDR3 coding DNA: TGTGCCAGTAGTATAGTTGGGCCCTACGAGCAGTACTTC. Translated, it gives CASSIVGPYEQYF. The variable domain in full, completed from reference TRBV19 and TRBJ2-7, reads DGGITQSPKYLFRKEGQNVTLSCEQNLNHDAMYWYRQDPGQGLRLIYYSQIVNDFQKGDIAEGYSVSREKKESFPLTVTSAQKNPTAFYLCASSIVGPYEQYFGPGTRLTVT.

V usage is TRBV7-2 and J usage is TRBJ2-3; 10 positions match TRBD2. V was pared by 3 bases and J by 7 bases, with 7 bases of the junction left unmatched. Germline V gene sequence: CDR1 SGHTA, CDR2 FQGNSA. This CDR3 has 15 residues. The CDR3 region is CASSLASGRKNTQYF. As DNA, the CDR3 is TGTGCCAGCAGCTTGGCTAGCGGGAGAAAGAATACGCAGTATTTT.

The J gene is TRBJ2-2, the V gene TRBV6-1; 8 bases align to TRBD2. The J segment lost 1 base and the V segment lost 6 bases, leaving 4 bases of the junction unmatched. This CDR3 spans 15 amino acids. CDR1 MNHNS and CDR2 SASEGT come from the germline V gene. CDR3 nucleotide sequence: TGTGCCAGCAGGATAGCGGGGCTGAACACCGGGGAGCTGTTTTTT. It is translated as CASRIAGLNTGELFF.

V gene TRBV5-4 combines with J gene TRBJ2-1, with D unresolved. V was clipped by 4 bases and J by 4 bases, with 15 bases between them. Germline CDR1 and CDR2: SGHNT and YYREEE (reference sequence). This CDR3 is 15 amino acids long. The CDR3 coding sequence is TGTGCCAGCAGCCTACTCGGGTCAACTTACAATGAGCAGTTCTTC. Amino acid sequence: CASSLLGSTYNEQFF.

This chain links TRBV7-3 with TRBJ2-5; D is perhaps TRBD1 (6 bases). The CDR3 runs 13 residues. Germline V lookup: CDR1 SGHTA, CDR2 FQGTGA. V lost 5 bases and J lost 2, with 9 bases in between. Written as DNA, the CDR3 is TGTGCCAGCAGCACGGACAGTCAAGAGACCCAGTACTTC. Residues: CASSTDSQETQYF.

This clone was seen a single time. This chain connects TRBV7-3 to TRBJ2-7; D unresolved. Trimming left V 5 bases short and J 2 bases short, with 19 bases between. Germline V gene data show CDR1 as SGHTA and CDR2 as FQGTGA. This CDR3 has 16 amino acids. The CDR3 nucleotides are TGTGCCAGCAGCCGGTCCCCCACGACGAATACCTACGAGCAGTACTTC. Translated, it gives CASSRSPTTNTYEQYF.

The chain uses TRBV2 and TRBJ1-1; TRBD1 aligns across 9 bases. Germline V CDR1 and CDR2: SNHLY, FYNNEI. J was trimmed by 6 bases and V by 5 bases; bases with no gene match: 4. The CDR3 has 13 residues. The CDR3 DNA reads TGTGCCAGCAGTACAACAGGGGGCCCTGAAGCTTTCTTT. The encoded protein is CASSTTGGPEAFF.

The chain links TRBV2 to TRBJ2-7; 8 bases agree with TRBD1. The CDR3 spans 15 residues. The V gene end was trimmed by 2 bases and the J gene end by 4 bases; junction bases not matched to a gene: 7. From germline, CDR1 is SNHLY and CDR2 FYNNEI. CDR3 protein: CASSETRTGRYEQYF. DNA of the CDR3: TGTGCCAGCAGTGAAACCCGGACAGGGCGGTACGAGCAGTACTTC.